This T cell receptor (beta chain) emerged from a study of blood T cell repertoires in COVID-19. Produced via immunoSEQ multiplex PCR; TCRdb's table is partial and in-frame only. The sample consists of around 230,000 clones, approximately 88% of them appearing once. The specimen sequenced was PBMCs or T cells enriched from blood (not recorded which). The clonotype was recovered from a woman in her 40s with acute COVID-19.

CDR3 nucleotides: TGCGCCAGCAGACCGGACAGGGAATTAGGGACGAACACTGAAGCTTTCTTT. Encoded protein: CASRPDRELGTNTEAFF. This chain links TRBV10-1 with TRBJ1-1; TRBD1 agrees at 8 bases. The CDR3 contains 17 residues. Germline values: CDR1 WNHNN, CDR2 SYGVQD (reference sequence). V lost 6 bases and J lost 1; bases outside the gene matches: 13.